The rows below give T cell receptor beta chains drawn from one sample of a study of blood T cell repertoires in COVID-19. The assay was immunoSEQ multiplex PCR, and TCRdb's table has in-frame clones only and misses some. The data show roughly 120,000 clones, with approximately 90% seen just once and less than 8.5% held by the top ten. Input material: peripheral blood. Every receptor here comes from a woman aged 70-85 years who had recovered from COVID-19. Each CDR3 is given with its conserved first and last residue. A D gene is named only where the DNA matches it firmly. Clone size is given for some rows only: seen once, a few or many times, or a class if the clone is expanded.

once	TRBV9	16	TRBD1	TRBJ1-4	TGTGCCAGCAGCCGCAACCGCGGGGACAGGGGTGAAAAACTGTTTTTT	CASSRNRGDRGEKLFF
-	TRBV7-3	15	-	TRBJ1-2	TGTGCCAGCAGCCCGTCGGGGGACGCCCTCTATGGCTACACCTTC	CASSPSGDALYGYTF
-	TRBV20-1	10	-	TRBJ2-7	TGCAGTGCTAGCCGGGACTGGCAGTACTTC	CSASRDWQYF
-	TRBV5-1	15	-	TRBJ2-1	TGCGCCAGCAGCCCGACTCCCCAAACCTACAATGAGCAGTTCTTC	CASSPTPQTYNEQFF
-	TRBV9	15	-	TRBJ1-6	TGTGCCAGCAGCGTAGCTGGACAGAAAAATTCACCCCTCCACTTT	CASSVAGQKNSPLHF
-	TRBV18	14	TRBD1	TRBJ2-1	TGTGCCAGCTCACCCCCAGGGGGACACAATGAGCAGTTCTTC	CASSPPGGHNEQFF
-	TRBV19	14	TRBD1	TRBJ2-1	TGTGCCAGTACCGGGACAGGGGGGTACAATGAGCAGTTCTTC	CASTGTGGYNEQFF
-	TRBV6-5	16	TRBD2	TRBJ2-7	TGTGCCAGCAGTTTAACCATAGCGGGGGGGTCCTACGAGCAGTACTTC	CASSLTIAGGSYEQYF
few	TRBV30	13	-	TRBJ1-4	TGTGCCTGGAGTGTACCCGGGAGTGAAAAACTGTTTTTT	CAWSVPGSEKLFF
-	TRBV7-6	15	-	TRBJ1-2	TGTGCCAGCAGCCCCGAACTCAGGGGATTTTACGGCTACACCTTC	CASSPELRGFYGYTF
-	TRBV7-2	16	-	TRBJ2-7	TGTGCCAGCAGCTTTGGAACAGGGGGGGGAGTCTACGAGCAGTACTTC	CASSFGTGGGVYEQYF
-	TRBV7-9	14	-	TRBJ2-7	TGTGCCAGCAGCTCAGGGGACGTTAGGGGCGAGCAGTACTTC	CASSSGDVRGEQYF
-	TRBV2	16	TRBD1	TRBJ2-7	TGTGCCAGCAGGGATCCTTCGGGGACAGGGGCCTACGAGCAGTACTTC	CASRDPSGTGAYEQYF
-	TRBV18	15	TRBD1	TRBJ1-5	TGTGCCAGCTCACAAGACAGGGGGATTGGTCAGCCCCAGCATTTT	CASSQDRGIGQPQHF
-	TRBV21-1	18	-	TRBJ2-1	TGTGCCAGCAGCAAAAAAAGGGGACACAGGGACTCCTACAATGAGCAGTTCTTC	CASSKKRGHRDSYNEQFF
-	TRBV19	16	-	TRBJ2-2	TGTGCCTCCCAGAAAGCGGGACAGGCGAACACCGGGGAGCTGTTTTTT	CASQKAGQANTGELFF
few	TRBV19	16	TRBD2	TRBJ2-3	TGTGCCAGTAGTAGACTAGCGGGAGAAAGCACAGATACGCAGTATTTT	CASSRLAGESTDTQYF
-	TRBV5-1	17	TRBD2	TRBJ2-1	TGCGCCAGCAGCGCCCCTCCGGGACTAGAGTCTGCAAATGAGCAGTTCTTC	CASSAPPGLESANEQFF
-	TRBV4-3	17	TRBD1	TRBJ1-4	TGCGCCAGCAGCCAAGATGGCCCGGGACAGCCTAATGAAAAACTGTTTTTT	CASSQDGPGQPNEKLFF
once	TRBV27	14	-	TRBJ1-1	TGTGCCAGCAGCCCGGGGTGGGGGAACACTGAAGCTTTCTTT	CASSPGWGNTEAFF
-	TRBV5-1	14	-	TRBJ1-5	TGCGCCAGCAGCTTGGTTCCAGATAATCAGCCCCAGCATTTT	CASSLVPDNQPQHF
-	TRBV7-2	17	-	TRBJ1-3	TGTGCCAGCAGCTTAGTGGGGCGCGGCAGCTCTGGAAACACCATATATTTT	CASSLVGRGSSGNTIYF
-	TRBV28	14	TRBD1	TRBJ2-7	TGTGCCAGCAGTCTACAGGGGTCGTACTACGAGCAGTACTTC	CASSLQGSYYEQYF
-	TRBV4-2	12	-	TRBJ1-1	TGTGCCAGCAGCCAAGGTGGCGGCGTGGCTTTCTTT	CASSQGGGVAFF
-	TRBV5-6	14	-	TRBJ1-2	TGTGCCAGCAGCCCCCCCCGTGTGAGCTATGGCTACACCTTC	CASSPPRVSYGYTF
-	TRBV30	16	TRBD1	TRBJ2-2	TGTGCCTGGAGTGGGGACAGGGGGCTTTTCACCGGGGAGCTGTTTTTT	CAWSGDRGLFTGELFF
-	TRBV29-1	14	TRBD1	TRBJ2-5	TGCAGCGTCGGGACAGGGGGAGCTCAAGAGACCCAGTACTTC	CSVGTGGAQETQYF
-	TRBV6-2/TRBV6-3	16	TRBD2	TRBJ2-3	TGTGCCAGCAGTTACGGGAAGCGGGGTGGGACAGATACGCAGTATTTT	CASSYGKRGGTDTQYF
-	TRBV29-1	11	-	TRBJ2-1	TGCAGCGTTGAGGGGGGTAATGAGCAGTTCTTC	CSVEGGNEQFF
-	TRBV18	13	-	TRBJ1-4	TGTGCCAGCTCACCGAAGACCAGGGAAAAACTGTTTTTT	CASSPKTREKLFF
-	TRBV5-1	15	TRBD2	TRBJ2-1	TGCGCCAGCAGTCGCGGGACTAGCGATTACAATGAGCAGTTCTTC	CASSRGTSDYNEQFF
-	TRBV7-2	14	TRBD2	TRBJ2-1	TGTGCCAGCAGGACCAGCGGGAGTGGGGATGAGCAGTTCTTC	CASRTSGSGDEQFF
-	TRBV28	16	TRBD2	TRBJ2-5	TGTGCCAGCAGTTCCAGAACAGCGGGGGGTTGGGAGACCCAGTACTTC	CASSSRTAGGWETQYF
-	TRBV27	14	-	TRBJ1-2	TGTGCCAGCAGACCCAGTCGGGCTAACTATGGCTACACCTTC	CASRPSRANYGYTF
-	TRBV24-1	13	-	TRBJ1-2	TGTGCCACCAGTGAGTCTACGGCGGGTGGCTACACCTTC	CATSESTAGGYTF
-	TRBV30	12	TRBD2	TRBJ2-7	TGTGCCTGGAGTCGTACGGGGGGCGAGCAGTACTTC	CAWSRTGGEQYF
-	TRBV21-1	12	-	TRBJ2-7	TGTGCCCCCAGGGGGCTCGCCTACGAGCAGTACTTC	CAPRGLAYEQYF